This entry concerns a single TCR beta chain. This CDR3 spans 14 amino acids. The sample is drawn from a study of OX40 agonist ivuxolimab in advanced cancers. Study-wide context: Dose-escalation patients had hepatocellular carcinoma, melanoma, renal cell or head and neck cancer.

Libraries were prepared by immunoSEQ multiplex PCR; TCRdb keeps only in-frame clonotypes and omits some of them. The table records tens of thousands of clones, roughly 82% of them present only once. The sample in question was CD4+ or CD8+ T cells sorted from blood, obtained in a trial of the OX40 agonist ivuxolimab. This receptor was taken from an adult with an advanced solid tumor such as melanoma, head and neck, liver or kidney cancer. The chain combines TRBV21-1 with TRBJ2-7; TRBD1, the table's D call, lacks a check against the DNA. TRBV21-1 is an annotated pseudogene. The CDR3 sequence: CASSKVPPDYEQYF. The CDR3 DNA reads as TGTGCCAGCAGCAAAGTACCACCAGACTACGAGCAGTACTTC.